One T cell receptor (beta chain) is described in this entry. This clonotype was seen at least ten times. Its cognate antigen has yet to be identified. No quality values exist for individual bases; no much larger clone is one base distant. The data originate from a study of regulatory T cells in long-lasting Graves disease (dated by TCRdb to the early 2020s). General notes on the study: Persistent Graves' disease was defined as persistently positive TSH receptor autoantibodies together with antithyroid drug treatment for over 5 years. This study used TCR sequencing and RNA sequencing of peripheral blood to compare persistent Graves' disease patients against newly diagnosed Graves' disease patients. The study took place in China and was registered as a clinical trial. Antithyroid drugs had been taken for approximately 10 years on average by persistent Graves' disease patients in the clinical cohort. A total of 33 samples underwent TCR sequencing, from about 13 patients with persistent Graves' disease and approximately 20 patients with newly diagnosed Graves' disease.

Per the publication, the time point label means: persistent/refractory GD, antithyroid drugs over 5 years with positive TRAb. For both TCR sequencing and RNA sequencing, RNA was extracted from PBMCs in TRIzol. The diagnosis of Graves' disease followed American Thyroid Association guidelines. The patients came from an endocrinology department in Xi'an, China. Each patient gave 7.5 to 10 milliliters of peripheral blood, collected in an EDTA anticoagulant tube. Ficoll Paque Plus density gradient separation was used to isolate PBMCs, and no additional T cell sorting was done. An Agilent 2100 Bioanalyzer and agarose gel were used to check RNA quality, and a NanoDrop 2000 was used to measure RNA concentration. According to the germline V gene, CDR1 reads MDHEN and CDR2 reads SYDVKM. From the cysteine up to the phenylalanine, the CDR3 has a length of 11 residues. Just CDR3 DNA is preserved here, 33 bases in frame from base 1. Trimming costs V 3 bases and J 6 bases, and their ends lie 6 bases apart.

Libraries were built with multiplex PCR. The sequencing machine was an Illumina HiSeq 4000. CDR3 regions were amplified by Arm-PCR with iRepertoire HTBI primers to construct TCR beta libraries. Before sequencing, the PCR products underwent gel purification. Turning to the authors' computational methods: Gene usage analysis of CDR3 amino acid clonotypes relied on the approximately 68 TRBV and 12 to 15 TRBJ segments identified across samples. COPE and FqMerger were used to merge filtered high-quality paired reads into contigs. BLAST was used to align contigs to IMGT TRBV, TRBD and TRBJ reference genes, with CDR3 defined following IMGT. Clonotypes above 0.1% frequency were classified as highly expanded clones. Shannon entropy was used to measure repertoire diversity, and the Gini coefficient was used to measure V-J evenness. A clonotype found in more than one individual was treated as public. The public reads were reprocessed in TCRdb via fastp at Q25 and MiXCR, keeping in-frame beta chains. Merged by CDR3 protein, the rows form single entries marked with the most common genes and DNA. These V and J calls derive from TCRdb rather than the authors' analysis. This sample holds 300,000 or so distinct CDR3 sequences; about 20% were observed only once. The ten largest clones take up over 25% of the sample.

Overall study outcomes, separate from this receptor: Sequencing and analysis were limited to the TCR beta chain. Because the primary lesion, thyroid tissue, could not be accessed, the study looked at peripheral blood alone. Persistent patients shared more public clonotypes among themselves (approximately 2,500) than newly diagnosed patients did (nearly 1,000). The small sample size was acknowledged by the authors as a limitation that may reduce accuracy. Compared with newly diagnosed patients, persistent Graves' disease patients had lower TCR Shannon entropy and fewer highly expanded clones, which suggests clonal expansion. Persistent disease showed preferential use of TRBV28, TRBJ1-2 and TRBJ2-5, whereas newly diagnosed disease favored TRBV20-1 and TRBJ2-1.

The material sequenced was peripheral blood mononuclear cells (PBMCs), taken when the disease was refractory, from a patient treated with antithyroid drugs. This clonotype was obtained from a female donor with Graves disease. The chain couples TRBV28 to TRBJ2-7; the D gene identity is not certain. The CDR3 region: CASSFGSEQYF. The nucleotides are TGTGCCAGCAGTTTCGGTTCCGAGCAGTACTTC.